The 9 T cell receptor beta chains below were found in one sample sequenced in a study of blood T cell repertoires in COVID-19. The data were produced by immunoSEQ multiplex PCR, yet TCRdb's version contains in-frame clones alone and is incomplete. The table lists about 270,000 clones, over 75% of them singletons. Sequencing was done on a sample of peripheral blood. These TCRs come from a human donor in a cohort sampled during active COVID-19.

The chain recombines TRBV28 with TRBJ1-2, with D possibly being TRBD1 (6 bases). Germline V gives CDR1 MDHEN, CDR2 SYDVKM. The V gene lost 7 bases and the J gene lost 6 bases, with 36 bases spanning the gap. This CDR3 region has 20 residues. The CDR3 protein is CASNPAGGGLSSRPLHGYTF. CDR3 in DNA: TGTGCCAGCAACCCCGCGGGCGGGGGGCTTTCATCGCGCCCCCTTCATGGCTACACCTTC.

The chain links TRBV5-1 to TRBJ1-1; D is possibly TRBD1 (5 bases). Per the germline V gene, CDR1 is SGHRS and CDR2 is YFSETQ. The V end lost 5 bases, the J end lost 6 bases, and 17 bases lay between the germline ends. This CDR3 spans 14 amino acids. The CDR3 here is CASSLSVGVPEAFF. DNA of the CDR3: TGCGCCAGCAGTCTGTCTGTAGGGGTACCTGAAGCTTTCTTT.

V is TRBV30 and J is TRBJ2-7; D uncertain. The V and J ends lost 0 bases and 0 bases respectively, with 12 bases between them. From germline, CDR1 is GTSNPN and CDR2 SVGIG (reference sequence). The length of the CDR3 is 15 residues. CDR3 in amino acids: CAWSVGQQSSYEQYF. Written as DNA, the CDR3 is TGTGCCTGGAGTGTTGGGCAGCAGAGCTCCTACGAGCAGTACTTC. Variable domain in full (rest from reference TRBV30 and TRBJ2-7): SQTIHQWPATLVQPVGSPLSLECTVEGTSNPNLYWYRQAAGRGLQLLFYSVGIGQISSEVPQNLSASRPQDRQFILSSKKLLLSDSGFYLCAWSVGQQSSYEQYFGPGTRLTVT.

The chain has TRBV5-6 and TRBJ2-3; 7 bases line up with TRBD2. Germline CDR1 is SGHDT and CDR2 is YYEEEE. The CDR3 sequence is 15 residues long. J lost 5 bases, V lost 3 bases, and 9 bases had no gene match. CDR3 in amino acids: CASSSQGGIIDTQYF. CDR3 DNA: TGTGCCAGCAGCTCTCAGGGAGGGATAATAGATACGCAGTATTTT. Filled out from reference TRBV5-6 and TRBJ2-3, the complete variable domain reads DAGVTQSPTHLIKTRGQQVTLRCSPKSGHDTVSWYQQALGQGPQFIFQYYEEEERQRGNFPDRFSGHQFPNYSSELNVNALLLGDSALYLCASSSQGGIIDTQYFGPGTRLTVL.

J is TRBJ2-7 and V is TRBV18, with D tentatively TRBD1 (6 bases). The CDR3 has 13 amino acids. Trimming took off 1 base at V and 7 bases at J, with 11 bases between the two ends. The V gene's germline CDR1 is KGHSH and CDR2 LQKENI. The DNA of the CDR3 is TGTGCCAGCTCACCACGGGGGCTGGGTGAGCAGTACTTC. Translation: CASSPRGLGEQYF.

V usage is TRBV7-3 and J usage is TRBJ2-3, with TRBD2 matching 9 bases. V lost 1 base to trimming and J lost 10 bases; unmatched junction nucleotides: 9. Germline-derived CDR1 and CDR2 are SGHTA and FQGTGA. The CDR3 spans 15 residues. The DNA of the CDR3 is TGTGCCAGCAGCTTAAATGCGGGAGGGCCCTATGCGCAGTATTTT. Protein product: CASSLNAGGPYAQYF.

CDR3 residues: CASSLGEANEKLFF. The CDR3 DNA is TGCGCCAGCAGCTTGGGTGAGGCTAATGAAAAACTGTTTTTT. V gene TRBV5-1 combines with J gene TRBJ1-4; D remains unclear. CDR3 length: 14 amino acids. Germline values: CDR1 SGHRS, CDR2 YFSETQ. Trimming left V 0 bases short and J 3 bases short, with 6 bases between. The entire variable domain, with the rest obtained from reference TRBV5-1 and TRBJ1-4, is as follows: KAGVTQTPRYLIKTRGQQVTLSCSPISGHRSVSWYQQTPGQGLQFLFEYFSETQRNKGNFPGRFSGRQFSNSRSEMNVSTLELGDSALYLCASSLGEANEKLFFGSGTQLSVL.

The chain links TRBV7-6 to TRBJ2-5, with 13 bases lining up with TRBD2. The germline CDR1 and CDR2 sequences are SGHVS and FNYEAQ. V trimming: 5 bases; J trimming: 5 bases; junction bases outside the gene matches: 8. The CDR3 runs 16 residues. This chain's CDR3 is CASSETSGGGRETQYF. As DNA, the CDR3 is TGTGCCAGCAGCGAAACTAGCGGGGGGGGTCGGGAGACCCAGTACTTC.

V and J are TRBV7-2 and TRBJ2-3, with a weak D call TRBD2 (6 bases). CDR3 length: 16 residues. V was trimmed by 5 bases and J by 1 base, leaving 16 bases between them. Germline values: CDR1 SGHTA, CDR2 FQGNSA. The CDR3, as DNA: TGTGCCAGCAGCCCAACCCGACTAGTGGGCACAGATACGCAGTATTTT. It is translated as CASSPTRLVGTDTQYF. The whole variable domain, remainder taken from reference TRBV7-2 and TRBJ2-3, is GAGVSQSPSNKVTEKGKDVELRCDPISGHTALYWYRQSLGQGLEFLIYFQGNSAPDKSGLPSDRFSAERTGGSVSTLTIQRTQQEDSAVYLCASSPTRLVGTDTQYFGPGTRLTVL.